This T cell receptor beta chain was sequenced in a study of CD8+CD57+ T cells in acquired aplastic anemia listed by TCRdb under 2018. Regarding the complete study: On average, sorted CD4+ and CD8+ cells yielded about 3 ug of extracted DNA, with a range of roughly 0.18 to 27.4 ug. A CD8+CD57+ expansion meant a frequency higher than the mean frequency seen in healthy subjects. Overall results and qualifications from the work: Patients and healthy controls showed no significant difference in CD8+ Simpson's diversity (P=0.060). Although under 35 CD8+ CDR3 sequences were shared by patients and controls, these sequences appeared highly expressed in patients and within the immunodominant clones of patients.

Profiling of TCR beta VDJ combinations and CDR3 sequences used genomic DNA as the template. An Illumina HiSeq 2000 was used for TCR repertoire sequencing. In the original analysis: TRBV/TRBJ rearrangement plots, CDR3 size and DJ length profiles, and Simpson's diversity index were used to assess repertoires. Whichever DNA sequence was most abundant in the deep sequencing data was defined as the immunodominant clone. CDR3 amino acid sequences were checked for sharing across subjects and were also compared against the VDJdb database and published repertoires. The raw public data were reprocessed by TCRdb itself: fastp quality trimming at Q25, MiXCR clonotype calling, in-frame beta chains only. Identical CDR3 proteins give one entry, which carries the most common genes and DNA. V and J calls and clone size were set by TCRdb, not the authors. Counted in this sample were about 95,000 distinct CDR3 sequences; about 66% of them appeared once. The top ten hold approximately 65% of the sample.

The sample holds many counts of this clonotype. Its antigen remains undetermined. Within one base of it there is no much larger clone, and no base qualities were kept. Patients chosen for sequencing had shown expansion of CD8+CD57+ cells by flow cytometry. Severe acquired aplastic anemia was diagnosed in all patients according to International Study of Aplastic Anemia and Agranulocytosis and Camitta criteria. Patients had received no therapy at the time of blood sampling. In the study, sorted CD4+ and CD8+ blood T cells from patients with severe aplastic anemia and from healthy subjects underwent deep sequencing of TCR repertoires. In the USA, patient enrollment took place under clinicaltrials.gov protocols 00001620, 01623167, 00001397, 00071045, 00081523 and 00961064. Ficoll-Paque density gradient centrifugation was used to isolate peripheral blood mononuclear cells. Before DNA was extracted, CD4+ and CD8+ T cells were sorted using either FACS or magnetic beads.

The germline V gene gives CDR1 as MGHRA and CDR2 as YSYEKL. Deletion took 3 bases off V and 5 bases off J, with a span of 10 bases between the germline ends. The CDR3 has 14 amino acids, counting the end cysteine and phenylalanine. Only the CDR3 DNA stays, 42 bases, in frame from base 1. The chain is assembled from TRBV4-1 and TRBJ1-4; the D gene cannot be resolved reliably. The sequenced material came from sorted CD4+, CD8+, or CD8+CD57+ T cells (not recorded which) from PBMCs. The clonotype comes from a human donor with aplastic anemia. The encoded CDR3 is CASSQSQINEKLFF. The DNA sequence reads TGCGCCAGCAGCCAGTCTCAGATAAATGAAAAACTGTTTTTT.